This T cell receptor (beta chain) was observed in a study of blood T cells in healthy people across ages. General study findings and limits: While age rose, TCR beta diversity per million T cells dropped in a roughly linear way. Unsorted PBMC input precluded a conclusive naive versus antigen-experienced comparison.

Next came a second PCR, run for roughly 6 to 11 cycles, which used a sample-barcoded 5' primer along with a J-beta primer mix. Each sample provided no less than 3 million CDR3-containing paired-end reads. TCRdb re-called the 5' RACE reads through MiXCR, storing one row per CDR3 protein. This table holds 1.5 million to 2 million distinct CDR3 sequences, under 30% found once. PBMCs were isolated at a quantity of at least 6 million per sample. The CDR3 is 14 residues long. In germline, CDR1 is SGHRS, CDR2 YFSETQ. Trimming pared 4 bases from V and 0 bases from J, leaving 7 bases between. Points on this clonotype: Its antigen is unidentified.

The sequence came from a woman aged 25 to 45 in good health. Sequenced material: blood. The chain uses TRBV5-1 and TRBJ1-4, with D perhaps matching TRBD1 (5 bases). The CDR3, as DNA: TGCGCCAGCAGCCCGGACACAACTAATGAAAAACTGTTTTTT. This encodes CASSPDTTNEKLFF.